This T cell receptor (beta chain) derives from a study of T cell changes during pregnancy in multiple sclerosis. The table came from immunoSEQ multiplex PCR; TCRdb's copy has only in-frame clones and leaves some out. The sample contains 19,000 or so clones, approximately 90% of which appear only once. The germline V gene has CDR1 SGHRS and CDR2 YFSETQ. The V end was cut by 0 bases, the J end by 0 bases, with 7 bases between. CDR3 length equals 15 residues. This sequence joins TRBV5-1 and TRBJ1-3, with D possibly TRBD1 on 5 matching bases. This sequence was found in a female donor in good health, enrolled as a control in a pregnancy study. Material: CD4+ T cells from peripheral blood mononuclear cells, obtained in the first trimester of pregnancy. This CDR3 reads CASSLGGASGNTIYF. CDR3 nucleotides: TGCGCCAGCAGCTTGGGGGGCGCCTCTGGAAACACCATATATTTT. The whole variable domain, remainder taken from reference TRBV5-1 and TRBJ1-3, is KAGVTQTPRYLIKTRGQQVTLSCSPISGHRSVSWYQQTPGQGLQFLFEYFSETQRNKGNFPGRFSGRQFSNSRSEMNVSTLELGDSALYLCASSLGGASGNTIYFGEGSWLTVV.